The 25 T cell receptor beta chains listed next were all sequenced from one sample in a study of Graves' ophthalmopathy and Graves' hyperthyroidism. For repertoire sequencing, the TCR beta CDR3 regions were amplified from RNA transcripts. First-round RT-PCR employed HTBI primers, with a second-round multiplex PCR after it. MiXCR, run by TCRdb on the multiplex PCR reads, gives a single entry per CDR3 protein. Altogether about 500,000 distinct CDR3 sequences are present, 35% to 40% being singletons, with the ten largest covering about 4%. The sample comprised peripheral blood or thyroid tissue (not recorded which). These receptors were obtained from an adult man with Graves' hyperthyroidism.

The V and J genes are TRBV7-9 and TRBJ1-1; possibly TRBD1 for D (6 bases). The CDR3 is made up of 13 amino acids. Germline assignment: CDR1 SEHNR and CDR2 FQNEAQ (reference sequence). V was clipped by 8 bases and J by 8 bases, with 18 bases between them. In DNA form, the CDR3 reads TGTGCCAGCTACAGGGTAGGGCTTTACGAAGCTTTCTTT. This translates into CASYRVGLYEAFF. Variable domain in full (rest from reference TRBV7-9 and TRBJ1-1): DTGVSQNPRHKITKRGQNVTFRCDPISEHNRLYWYRQTLGQGPEFLTYFQNEAQLEKSRLLSDRFSAERPKGSFSTLEIQRTEQGDSAMYLCASYRVGLYEAFFGQGTRLTVV.

With regard to this clonotype: A read error may explain this, as a much larger clone is one base away. The V call is TRBV2, the J call TRBJ1-4, with 7 nucleotides matching TRBD1. In germline, CDR1 is SNHLY, CDR2 FYNNEI. The CDR3 covers 15 residues. The DNA for the CDR3 is TGTGCCGGCAGTGGGACAGCGAATGTTAATGAAAAACTGTTTTTT. This translates into CAGSGTANVNEKLFF.

The table lists this clonotype with a few counts. The rearrangement joins TRBV24-1 to TRBJ1-5; D remains ambiguous. This CDR3 has 17 amino acids. CDR1 KGHDR and CDR2 SFDVKD come from the germline V gene. Trimming took off 0 bases at V and 0 bases at J, with 11 bases between the two ends. The CDR3 bases are TGTGCCACCAGTGATTTGGGTCGACGGTATAGCAATCAGCCCCAGCATTTT. Protein: CATSDLGRRYSNQPQHF.

The chain couples TRBV7-9 to TRBJ2-6; D call uncertain. Trimming pared 2 bases from V and 4 bases from J, leaving 6 bases between. This CDR3 has 14 residues. The germline V gene encodes CDR1 SEHNR and CDR2 FQNEAQ (reference sequence). The CDR3 protein is CASSLLGGANVLTF. The CDR3 bases are TGTGCCAGCAGCTTACTGGGCGGGGCCAACGTCCTGACTTTC.

Only one count was recorded for this clonotype. The chain recombines TRBV20-1 with TRBJ2-7; D is uncertain. The germline V gene encodes CDR1 DFQATT and CDR2 SNEGSKA (reference sequence). Trimming took off 5 bases at V and 6 bases at J, with 14 bases between the two ends. The CDR3 is 12 amino acids. This chain's CDR3 is CSAGQSPSEQYF. The CDR3 bases are TGCAGTGCTGGTCAGAGCCCCTCCGAGCAGTACTTC.

The rearrangement links TRBV7-9 to TRBJ1-2; TRBD1 is a possible D gene (5 bases). The V end lost 5 bases, the J end lost 1 base, and 11 bases lay between the germline ends. Germline CDR1 is SEHNR and CDR2 is FQNEAQ (reference sequence). This CDR3 contains 14 residues. Here the CDR3 DNA reads TGTGCCAGCAGCGCGGTGGGGGGTAACTATGGCTACACCTTC. This translates into CASSAVGGNYGYTF.

The chain has TRBV5-6 and TRBJ2-2; 10 bases align to TRBD2. V was clipped by 2 bases and J by 6 bases; unmatched bases: 13. CDR3 size: 18 residues. From germline, CDR1 is SGHDT and CDR2 YYEEEE. The CDR3: CASSLVSWLAGEPGELFF. As DNA, the CDR3 is TGTGCCAGCAGCTTAGTCTCGTGGCTAGCGGGAGAGCCCGGGGAGCTGTTTTTT.

Note on this clonotype: A much larger clonotype is one base distant, so this may be a read error. The chain combines TRBV19 with TRBJ1-1; TRBD1 is a possible D gene (5 bases). The CDR3 extends over 15 amino acids. CDR1 and CDR2 from the germline V gene are LNHDA and SQIVND (reference sequence). The V and J ends lost 3 bases and 4 bases respectively, with 15 bases between them. CDR3 protein: CASSIMGGAVTEAFF. CDR3 nucleotide sequence: TGTGCCAGTAGTATTATGGGAGGGGCGGTCACTGAAGCTTTCTTT.

This clonotype appeared a single time. This sequence may be a read error, since a much larger clone differs from it by one base. The rearrangement joins TRBV7-9 to TRBJ1-4; no clear D. Per germline, CDR1 SEHNR and CDR2 FQNEAQ (reference sequence). The CDR3 is 12 residues long. The CDR3 protein is CASSLSEEKLVF. The CDR3 coding sequence is TGTGCCAGCAGTTTGAGTGAAGAAAAACTGGTTTTT.

At least ten counts were recorded for this clonotype. V gene TRBV24-1 combines with J gene TRBJ2-5; 9 nucleotides match TRBD1. The CDR3 runs 15 residues. The V segment lost 4 bases and the J segment 5 bases; nucleotides outside the gene matches: 7. The germline V gene has CDR1 KGHDR and CDR2 SFDVKD. The DNA for the CDR3 is TGTGCCACCAGTGAGCCACAGGGGGCGGGGGAGACCCAGTACTTC. It translates to CATSEPQGAGETQYF.

This clonotype was counted between two and nine times. J is TRBJ2-7 and V is TRBV2, with 12 bases fitting TRBD2. The J call is in doubt because the DNA end fits TRBJ2-1 better. CDR1 SNHLY and CDR2 FYNNEI come from the germline V gene. The CDR3 has 15 residues. The DNA for the CDR3 is TGTGCCAGCAGTCCGGGACTAGCGGGCTCGAATGAGCAGTTCTTC. It codes for CASSPGLAGSNEQFF.

The J gene is TRBJ1-2, the V gene TRBV7-2; tentatively, D is TRBD1 (6 bases). The germline V gene has CDR1 SGHTA and CDR2 FQGNSA. The CDR3 covers 13 residues. DNA of the CDR3: TGTGCTATCATCCGGGGGGGCAGCTATGGCTACACCTTC. Translating gives CAIIRGGSYGYTF.

The chain combines TRBV7-8 with TRBJ1-4; a possible D gene is TRBD1 (5 bases). There are 14 residues in the CDR3. Germline V CDR1 and CDR2: SGHVS, FQNEAQ. V gave up 3 bases and J gave up 13 bases, with 18 bases separating them. The CDR3 nucleotides are TGTGCCAGCAGCTTTAGGGGACTAGCGGGAGGACTGTTTTTT. Protein: CASSFRGLAGGLFF.

There are a few counts of this clonotype. The gene calls are TRBV10-3 and TRBJ1-5, with D possibly matching TRBD1 (6 bases). CDR3 length: 16 residues. Germline V gene data show CDR1 as ENHRY and CDR2 as SYGVKD. The V gene lost 4 bases and the J gene lost 0 bases, with 13 bases spanning the gap. The CDR3 loop reads CAISGVDRLSNQPQHF. The DNA for the CDR3 is TGTGCCATCAGTGGGGTTGACAGGCTTAGCAATCAGCCCCAGCATTTT.

To note about this clonotype: Possible read error: a much larger clone is one base away. This chain joins TRBV5-1 and TRBJ1-2, with 9 bases identical to TRBD1. Germline values: CDR1 SGHRS, CDR2 YFSETQ. The V gene end was trimmed by 6 bases and the J gene end by 5 bases; junction bases not matched to a gene: 14. The CDR3 is 16 amino acids. CDR3 amino acids: CASNFSGTGPDYGYTF. The CDR3 DNA is TGCGCCAGCAACTTTTCCGGGACAGGGCCCGATTATGGCTACACCTTC.

A single count supports this clonotype. A much larger clone lies a single base off, so this may be a read error. This chain joins TRBV7-9 and TRBJ1-2; possibly TRBD1 for D (5 bases). The germline V gene encodes CDR1 SEHNR and CDR2 FQNEAQ (reference sequence). The CDR3 length is 15 residues. Trimming took off 4 bases at V and 5 bases at J, with 17 bases between the two ends. CDR3 in amino acids: CASSSGTSGPYGYTF. DNA for the CDR3: TGTGCCAGCAGCTCGGGGACGTCCGGACCTTATGGCTACACCTTC.

The chain uses TRBV2 and TRBJ1-1; D not resolved. This CDR3 is built from 9 residues. CDR1 and CDR2 (germline): SNHLY, FYNNEI. Trimming took 4 bases from V and 10 from J, leaving 4 bases between them. DNA for the CDR3: TGTGCCAGCAGTGGGACAGCTTTCTTT. Translation: CASSGTAFF.

This chain connects TRBV7-9 to TRBJ2-5; 12 nucleotides agree with TRBD2. Germline V gene data show CDR1 as SEHNR and CDR2 as FQNEAQ (reference sequence). After removal of 6 bases from V and 2 bases from J, the junction contained 4 bases not matched to a gene. The CDR3 extends over 15 amino acids. DNA of the CDR3: TGTGCCAGCAGAAGGACTAGCGGGACTCAAGAGACCCAGTACTTC. This translates into CASRRTSGTQETQYF.

This clonotype was seen many times. The chain is built from TRBV19 and TRBJ1-2, with a possible D match to TRBD1 (5 bases). This CDR3 has 15 amino acids. V was cut by 10 bases and J by 4 bases, with 22 bases left in between. The V gene's germline CDR1 is LNHDA and CDR2 SQIVND (reference sequence). The CDR3 spells CATLFSRDGFYGYTF. The CDR3 nucleotides are TGTGCCACCCTCTTTTCCCGGGACGGGTTCTATGGCTACACCTTC.

This clonotype showed up many times. This chain uses TRBV5-8 with TRBJ1-6; no clear D gene. V was pared by 1 base and J by 7 bases, with 9 bases between. The CDR3 is 14 residues long. Germline values: CDR1 SGHTS, CDR2 YDEGEE. CDR3 sequence (DNA): TGTGCCAGCAGCTTGTGGAGCAGAAATTCACCCCTCCACTTT. Amino acids: CASSLWSRNSPLHF.

This clonotype has ten or more counts. The rearrangement links TRBV4-2 to TRBJ1-3; D is possibly TRBD1 (5 bases). CDR3 size: 16 residues. V was pared by 5 bases and J by 3 bases, with 17 bases between. Per the germline V gene, CDR1 is LGHNA and CDR2 is YNFKEQ. The CDR3 DNA is TGTGCCAGCAGCAGTCTAAGGGGAGGTAGTGGAAACACCATATATTTT. Translating it yields CASSSLRGGSGNTIYF.

The chain joins TRBV7-9 to TRBJ2-5, with TRBD1 matching over 12 bases. Trimming took 5 bases from V and 5 from J; bases not matched to a gene: 15. Germline V gene sequence: CDR1 SEHNR, CDR2 FQNEAQ (reference sequence). CDR3 length: 18 residues. CDR3 loop: CASSPDRDRGPPGETQYF. The DNA for the CDR3 is TGTGCCAGCAGCCCAGACCGGGACAGGGGGCCCCCGGGGGAGACCCAGTACTTC. The full variable domain, its missing parts supplied by reference TRBV7-9 and TRBJ2-5, is DTGVSQNPRHKITKRGQNVTFRCDPISEHNRLYWYRQTLGQGPEFLTYFQNEAQLEKSRLLSDRFSAERPKGSFSTLEIQRTEQGDSAMYLCASSPDRDRGPPGETQYFGPGTRLLVL.

To note about this clonotype: This could be a read error, since a much larger clone is one nucleotide away. The V gene is TRBV20-1, the J gene TRBJ2-7; 12 bases are shared with TRBD2. Germline V gene lookup returns CDR1 DFQATT and CDR2 SNEGSKA (reference sequence). The CDR3 runs to 16 residues. The DNA for the CDR3 is TGCGGTGCTCCCTCCCTGACTAGCGGGAGCTCCTACGAGCAGTACTTC. It is translated as CGAPSLTSGSSYEQYF.

V is TRBV19 and J is TRBJ2-7, with D maybe TRBD2 (6 bases). The ends were cut back, 3 bases at V and 4 bases at J, with 16 bases in the middle. There are 15 residues in the CDR3. Germline V gene data show CDR1 as LNHDA and CDR2 as SQIVND (reference sequence). The CDR3 bases are TGTGCCAGTAGTATGGGGAGGACGGTCGTTTACGAGCAGTACTTC. It yields the protein CASSMGRTVVYEQYF.

As for this clonotype: A much bigger clone sits one base away, suggesting this may be a read error. The V call is TRBV12-3 or TRBV12-4, the J call TRBJ1-6; D is unclear. This CDR3 has 15 amino acids. V was pared by 5 bases and J by 5 bases, with 13 bases between. Written as DNA, the CDR3 is TGTGCCAGCAGTATTGGGCCAGTCAATAATTCACCCCTCCACTTT. This gives the protein CASSIGPVNNSPLHF.